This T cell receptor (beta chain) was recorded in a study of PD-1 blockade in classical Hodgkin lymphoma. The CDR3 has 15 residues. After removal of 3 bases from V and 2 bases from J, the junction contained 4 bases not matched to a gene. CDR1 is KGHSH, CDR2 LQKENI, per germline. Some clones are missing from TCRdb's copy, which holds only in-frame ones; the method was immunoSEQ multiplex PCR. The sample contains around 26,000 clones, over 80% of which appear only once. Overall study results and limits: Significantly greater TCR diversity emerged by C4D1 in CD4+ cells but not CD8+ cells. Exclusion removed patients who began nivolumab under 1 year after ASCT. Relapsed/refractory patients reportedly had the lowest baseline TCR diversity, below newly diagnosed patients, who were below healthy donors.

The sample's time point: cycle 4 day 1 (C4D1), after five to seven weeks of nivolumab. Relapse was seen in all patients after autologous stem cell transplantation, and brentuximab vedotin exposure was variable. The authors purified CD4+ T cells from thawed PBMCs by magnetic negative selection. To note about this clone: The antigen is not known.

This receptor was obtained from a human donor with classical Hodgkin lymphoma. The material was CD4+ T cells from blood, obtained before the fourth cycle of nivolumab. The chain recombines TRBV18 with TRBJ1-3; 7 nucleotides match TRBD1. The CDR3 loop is CASSPQGQTGNTIYF. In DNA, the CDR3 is TGTGCCAGCTCACCTCAGGGACAGACTGGAAACACCATATATTTT.